The table lists the clone carrying this T cell receptor (beta chain) with many counts. This record comes from a study of T cells in Graves' hyperthyroidism and ophthalmopathy. Amplification of TCR beta CDR3 regions used RNA as the template. A first-round RT-PCR of the TCR CDR3 used the HTBI primer set. TCRdb re-called the multiplex PCR reads through MiXCR, storing one row per CDR3 protein. Of about 740,000 distinct CDR3 sequences in the sample, about 15% were seen once. Between the trimmed V and J ends, which lost 5 bases and 1 base, there was a span of 17 bases. This CDR3 has 15 residues. Germline CDR1 DFQATT, CDR2 SNEGSKA (reference sequence).

V and J are TRBV20-1 and TRBJ2-5; D might be TRBD1 (5 bases). The specimen was blood. This TCR derives from a woman aged 18 to 35 with Graves' hyperthyroidism. DNA of the CDR3: TGCAGTGCTCACACCATACAGGATACCCAAGAGACCCAGTACTTC. This sequence encodes CSAHTIQDTQETQYF.